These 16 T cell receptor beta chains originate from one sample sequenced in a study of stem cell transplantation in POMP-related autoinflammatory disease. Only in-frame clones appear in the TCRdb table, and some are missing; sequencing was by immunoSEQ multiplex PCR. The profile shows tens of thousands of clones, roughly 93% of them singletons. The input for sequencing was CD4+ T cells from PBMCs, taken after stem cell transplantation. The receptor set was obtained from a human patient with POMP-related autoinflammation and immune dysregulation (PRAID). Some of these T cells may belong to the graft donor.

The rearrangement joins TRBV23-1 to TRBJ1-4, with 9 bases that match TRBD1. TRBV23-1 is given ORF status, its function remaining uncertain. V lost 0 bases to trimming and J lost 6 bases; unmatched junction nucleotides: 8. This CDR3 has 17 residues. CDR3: CASSQSKTGGEDEKLFF. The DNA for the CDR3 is TGCGCCAGCAGTCAATCAAAGACAGGGGGTGAGGATGAAAAACTGTTTTTT.

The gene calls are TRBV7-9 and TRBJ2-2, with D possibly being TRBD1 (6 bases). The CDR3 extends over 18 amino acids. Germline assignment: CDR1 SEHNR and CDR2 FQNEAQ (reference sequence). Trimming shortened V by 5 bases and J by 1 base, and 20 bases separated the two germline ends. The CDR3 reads CASSKRSGQGRNTGELFF. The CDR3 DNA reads TGTGCCAGCAGCAAAAGATCGGGGCAGGGGCGGAACACCGGGGAGCTGTTTTTT.

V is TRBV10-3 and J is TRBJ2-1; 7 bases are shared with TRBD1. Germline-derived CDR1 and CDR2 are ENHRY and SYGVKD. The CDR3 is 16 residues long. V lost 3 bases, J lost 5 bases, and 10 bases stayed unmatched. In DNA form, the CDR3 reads TGTGCCATCAGTGATAAGGTCAGGGGGACCCACAATGAGCAGTTCTTC. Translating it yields CAISDKVRGTHNEQFF.

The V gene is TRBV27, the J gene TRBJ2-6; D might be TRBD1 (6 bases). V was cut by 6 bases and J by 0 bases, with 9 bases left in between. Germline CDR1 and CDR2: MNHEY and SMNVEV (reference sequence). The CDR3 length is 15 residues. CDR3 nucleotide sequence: TGTGCCAGCAGAAGGGGGACCTCTGGGGCCAACGTCCTGACTTTC. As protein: CASRRGTSGANVLTF.

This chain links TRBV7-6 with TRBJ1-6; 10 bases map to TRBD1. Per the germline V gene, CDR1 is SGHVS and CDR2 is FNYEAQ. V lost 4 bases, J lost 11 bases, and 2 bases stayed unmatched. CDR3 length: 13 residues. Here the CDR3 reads CASSSDRGAPLHF. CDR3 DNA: TGTGCCAGCAGCTCGGACAGGGGGGCACCCCTCCACTTT.

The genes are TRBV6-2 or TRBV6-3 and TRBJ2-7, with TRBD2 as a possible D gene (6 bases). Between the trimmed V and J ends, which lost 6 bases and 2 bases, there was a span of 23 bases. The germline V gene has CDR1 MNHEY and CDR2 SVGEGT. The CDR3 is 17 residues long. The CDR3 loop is CASSPPRLGPATYEQYF. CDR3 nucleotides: TGTGCCAGCAGCCCCCCTCGACTAGGTCCCGCGACCTACGAGCAGTACTTC.

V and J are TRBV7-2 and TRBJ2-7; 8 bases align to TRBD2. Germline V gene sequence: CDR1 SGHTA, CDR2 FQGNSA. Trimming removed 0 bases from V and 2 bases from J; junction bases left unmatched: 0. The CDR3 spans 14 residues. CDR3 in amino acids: CASSLASGTYEQYF. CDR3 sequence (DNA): TGTGCCAGCAGCTTAGCTAGCGGGACCTACGAGCAGTACTTC.

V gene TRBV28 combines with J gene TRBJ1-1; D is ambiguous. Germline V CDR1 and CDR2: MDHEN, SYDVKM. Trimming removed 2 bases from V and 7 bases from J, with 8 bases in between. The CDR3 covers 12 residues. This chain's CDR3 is CASSLRAVEAFF. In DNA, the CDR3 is TGTGCCAGCAGTTTAAGGGCGGTTGAAGCTTTCTTT.

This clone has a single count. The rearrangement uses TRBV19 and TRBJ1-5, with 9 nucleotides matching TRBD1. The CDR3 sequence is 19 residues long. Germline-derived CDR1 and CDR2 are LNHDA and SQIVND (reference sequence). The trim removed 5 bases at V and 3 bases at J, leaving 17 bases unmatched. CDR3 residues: CASSYDFTDRGRDNQPQHF. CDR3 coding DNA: TGTGCCAGTAGTTACGACTTTACTGACAGGGGGAGAGACAATCAGCCCCAGCATTTT.

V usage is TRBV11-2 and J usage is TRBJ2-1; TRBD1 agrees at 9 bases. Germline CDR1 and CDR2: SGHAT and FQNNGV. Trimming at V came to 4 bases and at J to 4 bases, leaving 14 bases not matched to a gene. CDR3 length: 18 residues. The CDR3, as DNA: TGTGCCAGCAGCTCATACAGGGGGCGAATCTCCCTTTACAATGAGCAGTTCTTC. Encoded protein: CASSSYRGRISLYNEQFF.

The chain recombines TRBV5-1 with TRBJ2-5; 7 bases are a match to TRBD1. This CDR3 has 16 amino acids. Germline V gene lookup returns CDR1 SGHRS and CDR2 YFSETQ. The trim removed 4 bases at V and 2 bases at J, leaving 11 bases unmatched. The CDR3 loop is CASSQRGTAPQETQYF. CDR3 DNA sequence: TGCGCCAGCAGCCAGAGAGGGACAGCCCCGCAAGAGACCCAGTACTTC.

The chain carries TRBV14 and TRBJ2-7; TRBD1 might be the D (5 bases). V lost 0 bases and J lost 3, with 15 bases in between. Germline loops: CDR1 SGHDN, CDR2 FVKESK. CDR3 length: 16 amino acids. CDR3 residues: CASSQDHSEQVYEQYV. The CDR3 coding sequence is TGTGCCAGCAGCCAAGACCACTCCGAACAGGTCTACGAGCAGTACGTC.

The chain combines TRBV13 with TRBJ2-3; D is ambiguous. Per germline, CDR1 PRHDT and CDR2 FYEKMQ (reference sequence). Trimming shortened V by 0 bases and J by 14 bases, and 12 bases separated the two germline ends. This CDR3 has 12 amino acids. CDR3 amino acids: CASSLGLFGLYF. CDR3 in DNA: TGTGCCAGCAGCTTAGGGCTTTTTGGTCTGTATTTT.

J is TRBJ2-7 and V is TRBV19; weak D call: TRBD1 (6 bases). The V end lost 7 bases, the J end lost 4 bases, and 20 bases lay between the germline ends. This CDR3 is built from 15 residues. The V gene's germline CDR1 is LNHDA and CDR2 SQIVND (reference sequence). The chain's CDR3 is CASKDQGSGTYEQYF. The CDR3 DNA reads TGTGCCAGTAAGGACCAGGGGAGCGGAACTTACGAGCAGTACTTC.

CDR3 DNA: TGTGCCAGCAGCAAAGGGGGACTAGCGGACTCCTACGAGCAGTACTTC. Translation gives CASSKGGLADSYEQYF. The V and J genes are TRBV11-2 and TRBJ2-7; 11 bases map to TRBD2. CDR1 is SGHAT and CDR2 is FQNNGV in the germline V gene. The CDR3 spans 16 residues. V was clipped by 5 bases and J by 0 bases; unmatched bases: 6.

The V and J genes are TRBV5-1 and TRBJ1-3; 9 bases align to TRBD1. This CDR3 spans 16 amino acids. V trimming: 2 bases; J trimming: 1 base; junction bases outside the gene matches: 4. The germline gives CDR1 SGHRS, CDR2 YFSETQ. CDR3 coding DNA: TGCGCCAGCAGCTTTCGGACAGGGGTGTCTGGAAACACCATATATTTT. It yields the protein CASSFRTGVSGNTIYF.